This record looks at one TCR beta chain sequence and its context. Its antigen remains unidentified. The record originates from a study of post-analysis software for immune sequencing data. Study conclusions and caveats: Patients carried several TRBV segments more frequently than controls did, and TRBV5-6, TRBV5-1 and TRBV20-1 were among them. The normalized Chao1 diversity of multiple sclerosis patients was significantly lower than that of controls. F-measure co-clustering was strong for batch-matched samples.

Unique molecular identifiers were built into the TCR beta cDNA libraries. Input of about 0.9 to 10 million T cells yielded 500,000 to 550,000 cDNA molecules. MiXCR was run by TCRdb on the PCR reads, yielding one entry per CDR3 protein. The sample has 170,000 or so distinct CDR3 sequences, 30% seen once; the top ten hold about 1.6%. Germline assignment: CDR1 DFQATT and CDR2 SNEGSKA (reference sequence). V lost 5 bases, J lost 0 bases, and 11 bases lay in between. The CDR3 consists of 14 residues. V usage is TRBV20-1 and J usage is TRBJ2-1, with TRBD1 as a possible D gene (6 bases). The sequence came from a girl aged 5 to 17 with multiple sclerosis. The sequenced sample consisted of blood. In nucleotides, the CDR3 is TGCAGTGCTCCAGACAGGAGCTCCTACAATGAGCAGTTCTTC. This gives the protein CSAPDRSSYNEQFF.